The 20 T cell receptor beta chains below all came from one sample that was sequenced in a study of T cells in women clearing cervical HPV infection. Only in-frame clones appear in the TCRdb table, and some are missing; sequencing was by immunoSEQ multiplex PCR. Across some 14,000 clones, the top ten clones capture less than 8% of the sample. The sample taken for sequencing was blood buffy coat. Receptors were obtained from a woman aged 18 to 75 with a cervical HPV16 infection that either progressed to CIN3+ or cleared (not recorded which).

A note on this clone: Coverage ceases 3 residues before the CDR3 finishes, and the germline J gene fills in the end. V and J are TRBV20-1 and TRBJ2-2; D may be TRBD1 (6 bases). The V gene's germline CDR1 is DFQATT and CDR2 SNEGSKA (reference sequence). The CDR3 covers 13 residues. The sequenced CDR3 bases are TGCAGTGCTCAACAGGGAAGTAATGAAAAG. Protein sequence: CSAQQGSNEK. The complete CDR3 reads CSAQQGSNEKLFF.

In regard to this clone: Read data end 3 residues before the CDR3 end; the end is taken from the germline J gene. This chain uses TRBV6-2 or TRBV6-3 with TRBJ2-1, with D hard to call. V was trimmed by 6 bases and J by 0 bases, leaving 15 bases between them. CDR3 length: 16 residues. CDR1 and CDR2 (germline): MNHEY, SVGEGT. The CDR3 bases that were read are TGTGCCAGCAGACGCAGGCATACGAGCTCCTACAATGAG. This codes for CASRRRHTSSYNE. The full CDR3 sequence reads CASRRRHTSSYNEQFF.

A remark on this clone: The read comes to an end 3 residues before the CDR3 does, leaving the germline J gene to fill in the end. The chain uses TRBV5-4 and TRBJ2-4, with D perhaps TRBD2 (5 bases). CDR3 length: 15 residues. V was shortened by 2 bases and J by 4 bases, with 13 bases between the two germline ends. Germline V CDR1 and CDR2: SGHNT, YYREEE (reference sequence). The CDR3 spells CASSLSAEGKNIQYF. CDR3 DNA (partial): TGTGCCAGCAGCTTATCAGCGGAAGGGAAAAACATT. Together with reference TRBV5-4 and TRBJ2-4, the CDR3 gives the full variable domain: ETGVTQSPTHLIKTRGQQVTLRCSSQSGHNTVSWYQQALGQGPQFIFQYYREEENGRGNFPPRFSGLQFPNYSSELNVNALELDDSALYLCASSLSAEGKNIQYFGAGTRLSVL.

Regarding this clone: The read stops 3 residues short of the end of the CDR3; the missing end is completed from the germline J gene. The chain has TRBV6-2 or TRBV6-3 and TRBJ2-1, with TRBD2 identical over 7 bases. Germline V gene data show CDR1 as MNHEY and CDR2 as SVGEGT. The length of the CDR3 is 14 residues. The trim removed 6 bases at V and 1 base at J, leaving 3 bases unmatched. The DNA read from the CDR3 is TGTGCCAGCAGACAGCGGGAATCCTACAATGAG. This codes for CASRQRESYNE. The whole CDR3 sequence reads CASRQRESYNEQFF.

CDR3 loop: CASSFPSGRSYEQFF. The CDR3 DNA, read in part, is TGTGCCAGCAGCTTTCCTAGCGGGAGGTCCTATGAG. The chain links TRBV5-4 to TRBJ2-1, with 11 nucleotides matching TRBD2. Sequencing ends 3 residues short of the CDR3 end; the germline J gene provides the rest. CDR3 length equals 15 residues. Germline V CDR1 and CDR2: SGHNT, YYREEE (reference sequence). The V segment lost 2 bases and the J segment 8 bases; nucleotides outside the gene matches: 6.

Note on this clone: The read gets to within 3 residues of the CDR3 end, and the germline J gene fills in the rest. The rearrangement uses TRBV19 and TRBJ1-3; the match to TRBD1 covers 7 bases. This CDR3 contains 16 residues. The V and J ends lost 5 bases and 0 bases, in that order; junction bases with no gene match: 7. CDR1 is LNHDA, CDR2 SQIVND, per germline (reference sequence). CDR3 DNA (partial): TGTGCCAGTAGTTCTCACAGGGGCACCTCTGGAAACACC. Translating it yields CASSSHRGTSGNT. In full, the CDR3 reads CASSSHRGTSGNTIYF.

Details on this clone: Read coverage stops 3 residues before the CDR3 terminus; the germline J gene supplies the remainder. The chain is built from TRBV7-6 and TRBJ2-5; TRBD2 agrees at 12 bases. Trimming cost V 3 bases and J 3 bases; bases outside gene matches: 5. CDR3 size: 16 residues. Germline CDR1 is SGHVS and CDR2 is FNYEAQ. CDR3 protein: CASSLERTSGKETQYF. The CDR3 bases that were read are TGTGCCAGCAGCTTGGAACGGACTAGCGGGAAAGAGACC.

Incomplete CDR3 DNA: TGCAGCGTGAGGACAGGGGGCGGTGAAAAA. Amino acid sequence: CSVRTGGGEK. In full, the CDR3 reads CSVRTGGGEKLFF. This chain joins TRBV29-1 and TRBJ1-4, with TRBD1 identical over 11 bases. The read comes to an end 3 residues before the CDR3 does, leaving the germline J gene to fill in the end. This CDR3 spans 13 amino acids. Per germline, CDR1 SQVTM and CDR2 ANQGSEA. Germline trimming cut 6 bases from V and 7 bases from J; bases unmatched to any gene: 4.

As regards this clone: Coverage ceases 3 residues before the CDR3 finishes, and the germline J gene fills in the end. J is TRBJ2-3 and V is TRBV19; possible D gene TRBD1, 6 bases. Germline CDR1 reads LNHDA; CDR2 reads SQIVND (reference sequence). This CDR3 has 15 amino acids. This chain's CDR3 is CASSAQIGTSETQYF. CDR3 DNA (partial): TGTGCCAGTAGCGCGCAAATCGGGACATCTGAGACG. Filled out from reference TRBV19 and TRBJ2-3, the complete variable domain reads DGGITQSPKYLFRKEGQNVTLSCEQNLNHDAMYWYRQDPGQGLRLIYYSQIVNDFQKGDIAEGYSVSREKKESFPLTVTSAQKNPTAFYLCASSAQIGTSETQYFGPGTRLTVL.

Details on this clone: A read error may produce the germline difference seen at one junction end. Within the sample, other DNA sequences also encode this same CDR3. CDR3 sequence reads: CSARDPQAGSNTIYF. The part of the CDR3 DNA that was read is TGCAGTGCTAGAGATCCCCAGGCGGGCTCAAACACA. The chain links TRBV20-1 to TRBJ1-3; D is unresolved. The CDR3 end is not reached by the read, which stops 3 residues before it; the germline J gene fills it in. The CDR3 is 15 amino acids. Germline CDR1 DFQATT, CDR2 SNEGSKA (reference sequence).

Of note for this clone: Sequencing ends 3 residues short of the CDR3 end; the germline J gene provides the rest. The chain carries TRBV7-2 and TRBJ2-4; D is unclear. CDR3 length: 14 amino acids. Germline V gene sequence: CDR1 SGHTA, CDR2 FQGNSA. The sequenced part of the CDR3 DNA is TGTGCCAGCAGCTTCGATAGAGCTAACTATGGT. This sequence encodes CASSFDRANYG. The full CDR3 reads CASSFDRANYGQYF.

To note about this clone: The read ends 3 residues early relative to the CDR3; the germline J gene fills the gap. The rearrangement joins TRBV20-1 to TRBJ1-6, with 10 bases aligning to TRBD1. V lost 5 bases, J lost 6 bases, and 4 bases stayed unmatched. The CDR3 runs 14 residues. Germline values: CDR1 DFQATT, CDR2 SNEGSKA (reference sequence). The part of the CDR3 DNA that was read is TGCAGTGCTCGACAGGGGGCCGGTAATTCACCC. It specifies CSARQGAGNSP. In full, the CDR3 is CSARQGAGNSPLHF.

Concerning this clone itself: Coverage ceases 3 residues before the CDR3 finishes, and the germline J gene fills in the end. V and J are TRBV19 and TRBJ1-2; D call uncertain. Germline V gives CDR1 LNHDA, CDR2 SQIVND (reference sequence). The CDR3 loop spans 13 amino acids. CDR3 bases read: TGTGCCAGTAGTGCGCTAGCCGCAGATACC. It yields the protein CASSALAADT. The full CDR3 is CASSALAADTYTF.

Comments on this clone: A read error may produce the germline difference seen at one junction end. From the germline J gene comes the end of the CDR3, since the read stops 3 residues before it. This chain connects TRBV4-2 to TRBJ2-3; 8 positions agree with TRBD2. The germline V gene encodes CDR1 LGHNA and CDR2 YNFKEQ. This CDR3 has 14 amino acids. The CDR3 protein is CASSQTSAGDTQYF. The CDR3 bases that were read are TGCGCCAGCAGCCAGACTAGCGCGGGAGATACG.

In regard to this clone: The read ends 3 residues before the CDR3 terminus; that terminus is restored from the germline J gene. This sequence joins TRBV7-2 and TRBJ2-7; D remains ambiguous. Trimming stripped 2 bases from V and 4 bases from J, with 9 bases between. Germline V gene sequence: CDR1 SGHTA, CDR2 FQGNSA. The CDR3 is 13 amino acids. The part of the CDR3 DNA that was read is TGTGCCAGCAGCTTACGCATCCAGTACGAG. As protein: CASSLRIQYE. The entire CDR3 is CASSLRIQYEQYF.

Turning to this clone: The sequence runs out 3 residues before the end of the CDR3; the remainder is reconstructed from the germline J gene. The rearrangement uses TRBV2 and TRBJ2-3; D might be TRBD1 (6 bases). Germline V CDR1 and CDR2: SNHLY, FYNNEI. CDR3 length equals 13 residues. The DNA read from the CDR3 is TGTGCCAGCAGGCTACAGGGTTTTCAGCCG. Amino acid sequence: CASRLQGFQP. The CDR3 as a whole reads CASRLQGFQPQYF.

To note about this clone: With the read ending 3 residues before the CDR3 end, the germline J gene is used to fill in that end. The rearrangement joins TRBV6-2 or TRBV6-3 to TRBJ2-7, with D tentatively TRBD1 (6 bases). V lost 2 bases and J lost 3, with 20 bases in between. Looked up from germline, CDR1 is MNHEY and CDR2 is SVGEGT. There are 17 residues in the CDR3. CDR3 DNA (partial): TGTGCCAGCAGTTACCCGACGTTGACAGGCGCTTTCTACGAG. Translation: CASSYPTLTGAFYE. The whole CDR3 protein reads CASSYPTLTGAFYEQYF.

As regards this clone: The DNA ends 3 residues before the CDR3 does, and the rest of the CDR3 is filled in from the germline J gene. The chain combines TRBV6-1 with TRBJ2-2, with D perhaps matching TRBD1 (5 bases). CDR3 size: 16 residues. Germline CDR1 is MNHNS and CDR2 is SASEGT. CDR3 loop: CASSVRRSSGANVLFF. The sequenced CDR3 bases are TGTGCCAGCAGTGTCCGACGAAGCTCTGGGGCCAACGTG.

About this clone: The read stops 3 residues short of the end of the CDR3; the missing end is completed from the germline J gene. V usage is TRBV12-3 or TRBV12-4 and J usage is TRBJ2-3; TRBD1 is a possible D gene (6 bases). The V end was cut by 6 bases, the J end by 5 bases, with 21 bases between. There are 16 residues in the CDR3. The CDR3 bases that were read are TGTGCCAGCAGCCCCGCTTGGGGGCGGCGATTAGATACG. It encodes CASSPAWGRRLDT. The entire CDR3 protein is CASSPAWGRRLDTQYF.

The chain's CDR3 is CASSDSSSGSNEQFF. The CDR3 DNA, read in part, is TGTGCCAGCAGTGACTCGAGTAGCGGGAGCAATGAG. This chain joins TRBV6-4 and TRBJ2-1; the match to TRBD2 covers 9 bases. The read terminates 3 residues before the CDR3 end, so the remaining end is supplied by the germline J gene. CDR1 is MRHNA, CDR2 SNTAGT, per germline. CDR3 length equals 15 residues. Trimming took 0 bases from V and 6 from J; bases not matched to a gene: 3.